This T cell receptor (beta chain) was documented in a study of blood T cell repertoires in COVID-19. The method was immunoSEQ multiplex PCR; TCRdb's version includes in-frame clones alone and lacks a portion of them. The top ten clones hold about an eighth of a sample with 150,000 to 200,000 clones, 80% to 85% of them seen once. A single count supports this clone. V shed 4 bases, J shed 7 bases, and the junction held 15 bases outside the gene matches. The CDR3 totals 18 residues. Per germline, CDR1 SGHRS and CDR2 YFSETQ. The receptor's source is a woman of 80 years or more with COVID-19, enrolled during active disease. The rearrangement joins TRBV5-1 to TRBJ2-3; 13 nucleotides agree with TRBD2. Input material: peripheral blood. The CDR3 DNA reads as TGCGCCAGCAGCCATGGACTAGCGGGGGTGGCAGGTACGAATACGCAGTATTTT. Protein product: CASSHGLAGVAGTNTQYF.